This T cell receptor (beta chain) was recorded in a study of low-dose radiotherapy and immunotherapy resistance in tumors. Across the study: Cohort 1 was given 0.5 Gy fractions every 2 weeks, 6.5 Gy in total.

This clonotype showed up just a few times. First-strand cDNA used TRAV- and TRBV-specific primers, covering alpha and beta chains. TCRs were amplified for roughly 20 PCR cycles with a constant-region primer and V-primer adapter. TCRdb fed the reads into MiXCR, producing one record per CDR3 protein. The sample yields about 91,000 distinct CDR3 sequences, roughly 19% seen once. Trimming removed 0 bases from V and 1 base from J, with 12 bases in between. The CDR3 loop spans 15 amino acids. The germline V gene encodes CDR1 SQVTM and CDR2 ANQGSEA. Regarding time point: after trial treatment. Treatment in this sample: LDRT plus nivolumab, ipilimumab, low-dose cyclophosphamide and aspirin (RACIN trial). Ipilimumab, nivolumab, aspirin, low-dose cyclophosphamide and low-dose radiotherapy were administered to donors.

Sequenced here: PBMCs, sampled after low-dose radiotherapy plus immunotherapy. The V gene is TRBV29-1, the J gene TRBJ1-1; unclear D gene. This clonotype was sampled from a female donor with ovarian cancer. CDR3 sequence: CSVEEGQPRNTEAFF. The DNA of the CDR3 is TGCAGCGTTGAAGAAGGGCAGCCAAGGAACACTGAAGCTTTCTTT.